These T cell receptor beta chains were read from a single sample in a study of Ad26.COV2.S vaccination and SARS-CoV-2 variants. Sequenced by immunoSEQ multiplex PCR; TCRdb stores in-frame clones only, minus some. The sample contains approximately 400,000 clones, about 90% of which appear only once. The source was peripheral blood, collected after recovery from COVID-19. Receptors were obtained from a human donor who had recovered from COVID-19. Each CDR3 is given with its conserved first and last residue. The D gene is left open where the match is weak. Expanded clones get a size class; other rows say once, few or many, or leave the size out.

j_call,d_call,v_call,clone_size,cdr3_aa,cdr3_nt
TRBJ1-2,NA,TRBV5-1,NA,CASSLGQYYGYTF,TGCGCCAGCAGCTTGGGTCAGTACTATGGCTACACCTTC
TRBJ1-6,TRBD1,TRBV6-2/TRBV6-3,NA,CASSSAGTGTTPLHF,TGTGCCAGCAGTTCCGCCGGGACAGGGACTACACCCCTCCACTTT
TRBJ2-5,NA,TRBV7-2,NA,CASSLVEGSETQYF,TGTGCCAGCAGCTTAGTCGAGGGGTCAGAGACCCAGTACTTC
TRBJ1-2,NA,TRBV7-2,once,CASSLAVGSQYGYTF,TGTGCCAGCAGCTTAGCGGTGGGCAGTCAGTATGGCTACACCTTC
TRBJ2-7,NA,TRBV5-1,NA,CASSLDYRGYEQYF,TGCGCCAGCAGCTTGGACTACCGAGGCTACGAGCAGTACTTC
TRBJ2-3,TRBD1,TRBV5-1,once,CASSLQGLSTDTQYF,TGCGCCAGCAGCTTACAGGGGTTGAGCACAGATACGCAGTATTTT
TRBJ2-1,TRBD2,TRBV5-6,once,CASSFARLAGPYNEQFF,TGTGCCAGCAGCTTCGCTCGACTAGCGGGCCCCTACAATGAGCAGTTCTTC
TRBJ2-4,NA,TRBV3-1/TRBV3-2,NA,CASSRTIGSLRDVAKNIQYF,TGTGCCAGCAGCCGAACCATAGGCTCGTTAAGGGACGTAGCCAAAAACATTCAGTACTTC
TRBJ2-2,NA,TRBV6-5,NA,CASSLQDNTGELFF,TGTGCCAGCAGTCTGCAGGACAACACCGGGGAGCTGTTTTTT
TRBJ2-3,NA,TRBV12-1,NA,CASSFPQIWDSQYTDTQYF,TGTGCCAGCAGCTTCCCCCAGATTTGGGACAGTCAATACACAGATACGCAGTATTTT
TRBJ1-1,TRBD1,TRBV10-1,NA,CASSRTGKGSTEAFF,TGCGCCAGCTCTAGGACAGGGAAGGGGAGCACTGAAGCTTTCTTT
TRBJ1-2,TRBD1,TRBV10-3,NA,CAISGQGARSYGYTF,TGTGCCATCAGTGGACAGGGGGCGAGATCCTATGGCTACACCTTC
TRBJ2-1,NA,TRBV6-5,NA,CASSTSDAYNEQFF,TGTGCCAGCTCGACCTCTGATGCCTACAATGAGCAGTTCTTC
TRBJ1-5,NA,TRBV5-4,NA,CASSLIPDQPQHF,TGTGCCAGCAGCTTGATCCCAGATCAGCCCCAGCATTTT
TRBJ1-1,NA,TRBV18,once,CASSPLRDTNTEAFF,TGTGCCAGCTCACCATTACGGGACACAAACACTGAAGCTTTCTTT
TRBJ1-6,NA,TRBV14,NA,CASSQDFGPYSPLHF,TGTGCCAGCAGCCAAGACTTCGGGCCCTATTCACCCCTCCACTTT
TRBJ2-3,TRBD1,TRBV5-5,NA,CASSLSGQLGSADTQYF,TGTGCCAGCAGCTTATCGGGACAGCTGGGCAGCGCAGATACGCAGTATTTT
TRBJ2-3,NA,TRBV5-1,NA,CASSLVGPATDTQYF,TGCGCCAGCAGCTTGGTCGGGCCAGCCACAGATACGCAGTATTTT
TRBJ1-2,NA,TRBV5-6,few,CASSPRTAPYGYTF,TGTGCCAGCAGCCCAAGGACAGCGCCCTATGGCTACACCTTC
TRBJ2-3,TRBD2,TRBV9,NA,CASSVAGSGAPDTQYF,TGTGCCAGCAGCGTAGCTGGGAGCGGGGCCCCAGATACGCAGTATTTT
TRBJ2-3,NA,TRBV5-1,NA,CASSSRGVSTDTQYF,TGCGCCAGCAGCTCGAGAGGGGTGAGCACAGATACGCAGTATTTT
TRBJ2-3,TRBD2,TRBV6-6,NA,CASSWGGSTDTQYF,TGTGCCAGCAGTTGGGGGGGGAGCACAGATACGCAGTATTTT
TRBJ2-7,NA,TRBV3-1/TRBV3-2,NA,CASSQDWSPSSYEQYF,TGTGCCAGCAGCCAAGATTGGAGCCCGAGCTCCTACGAGCAGTACTTC
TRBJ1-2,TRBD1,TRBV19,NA,CASRYGDRGNNGYTF,TGTGCCAGCCGATACGGGGACAGGGGAAACAATGGCTACACCTTC
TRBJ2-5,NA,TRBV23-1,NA,CASSHLRGEETQYF,TGCGCCAGCAGTCATTTAAGAGGGGAGGAGACCCAGTACTTC
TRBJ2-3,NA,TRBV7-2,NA,CASRSRGYPTDTQYF,TGTGCCAGCAGATCCCGAGGGTACCCCACAGATACGCAGTATTTT
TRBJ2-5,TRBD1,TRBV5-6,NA,CASSLTGGETQYF,TGTGCCAGCAGTTTGACAGGGGGAGAGACCCAGTACTTC
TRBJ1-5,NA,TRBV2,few,CASQGGELQPQHF,TGTGCCAGCCAGGGCGGGGAACTGCAGCCCCAGCATTTT
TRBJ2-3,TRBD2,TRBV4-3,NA,CASSQGPGLAGDGDTQYF,TGCGCCAGCAGCCAAGGACCGGGACTAGCGGGGGATGGAGATACGCAGTATTTT